This T cell receptor (beta chain) was sequenced in a study of glioma-infiltrating T cells. TCR alpha and beta CDR3 regions were amplified from RNA using iRepertoire nested multiplex PCR. Input was 100-400 ng of tissue mRNA or PBMC total RNA. One entry per CDR3 protein, called by TCRdb with MiXCR from the multiplex PCR reads. Of approximately 190,000 distinct CDR3 sequences detected, 25% to 35% appear once; the ten largest clones hold 20% to 25%. This clonotype was counted between two and nine times. Its antigen is undetermined. Study-wide findings and caveats: Very few CDR3 sequences were shared between tissue and blood.

The V gene lost 1 base and the J gene lost 5 bases, with 17 bases spanning the gap. Germline assignment: CDR1 LGHDT and CDR2 YNNKEL (reference sequence). The CDR3 contains 17 residues. V gene TRBV3-1 combines with J gene TRBJ2-2; D is possibly TRBD2 (6 bases). The receptor was derived from a human donor with low-grade glioma or glioblastoma, undergoing nonglioma brain surgery, or in good health (not recorded which). The sample comprised glioma tissue, nonneoplastic brain tissue, or PBMCs (not recorded which). The CDR3 DNA reads as TGTGCCAGCAGCCAAGCGCTAGTAGGCCGGGGGACCGGGGAGCTGTTTTTT. This gives the protein CASSQALVGRGTGELFF.